Below, 9 T cell receptor beta chains from the same sample are listed, as sequenced in a study of T-cell reconstitution after alpha-beta-depleted transplantation in children. The authors prepared the TCRbeta library with unique molecular identifiers. TCRdb called the PCR reads again in MiXCR, with one record for every CDR3 protein. The sample consists of about 58,000 distinct CDR3 sequences, approximately 43% of them appearing once. This specimen was PBMCs, mostly from graft donor cells, taken 360 days after TCRalphabeta/CD19-depleted stem cell transplant. The receptors here all came from a male patient aged 10 to 17 who had a stem cell transplant for acute lymphoblastic leukemia, so the T cells may come from the graft donor.

This clonotype has a count of ten or more. This chain joins TRBV20-1 and TRBJ2-5; 10 bases fit TRBD1. J lost 6 bases, V lost 4 bases, and 11 bases had no gene match. Per the germline V gene, CDR1 is DFQATT and CDR2 is SNEGSKA (reference sequence). The CDR3 covers 15 residues. Here the CDR3 reads CSAKFSDRGLKTQYF. The CDR3 DNA is TGCAGTGCTAAGTTCTCCGACAGGGGGCTGAAGACCCAGTACTTC.

This chain connects TRBV24-1 to TRBJ2-3; D perhaps matches TRBD1 (5 bases). CDR1 KGHDR and CDR2 SFDVKD come from the germline V gene. Trimming pared 9 bases from V and 0 bases from J, leaving 9 bases between. The CDR3 totals 13 residues. DNA for the CDR3: TGTGCCACCGGGGCAGGAAGCACAGATACGCAGTATTTT. Amino acids: CATGAGSTDTQYF.

The rearrangement joins TRBV7-9 to TRBJ2-7; D remains ambiguous. Trimming removed 5 bases at V and 0 bases at J, with 11 bases between. Per the germline V gene, CDR1 is SEHNR and CDR2 is FQNEAQ (reference sequence). The CDR3 has 14 residues. The CDR3 sequence is CASSHIGNSYEQYF. In DNA, the CDR3 is TGTGCCAGCAGCCACATCGGAAACTCCTACGAGCAGTACTTC.

This chain uses TRBV7-6 with TRBJ1-2; 7 bases match TRBD1. Germline CDR1 reads SGHVS; CDR2 reads FNYEAQ. The J segment lost 4 bases and the V segment lost 4 bases, leaving 12 bases of the junction unmatched. The CDR3 is made up of 16 amino acids. The CDR3 protein is CASSSDAGGGFYGYTF. The CDR3 DNA reads as TGTGCCAGCAGCTCCGACGCAGGGGGTGGGTTCTATGGCTACACCTTC.

This sequence joins TRBV12-3 or TRBV12-4 and TRBJ2-3; possibly TRBD2 for D (5 bases). The length of the CDR3 is 16 residues. V shed 3 bases and J shed 6 bases, with 19 bases lying between them. The CDR3 loop is CASSFASSLSGDTQYF. CDR3 sequence (DNA): TGTGCCAGCAGTTTCGCTAGCAGCCTCTCGGGGGATACGCAGTATTTT.

The V call is TRBV28, the J call TRBJ1-3, with 7 bases aligning to TRBD1. The V and J ends lost 2 bases and 0 bases, in that order; junction bases with no gene match: 10. The CDR3 consists of 18 residues. Germline CDR1 MDHEN, CDR2 SYDVKM. DNA of the CDR3: TGTGCCAGCAGTTTAGGGGGACAGCCAGCAACCTCTGGAAACACCATATATTTT. Residues: CASSLGGQPATSGNTIYF.

This clonotype was picked up a small number of times. The rearrangement uses TRBV29-1 and TRBJ2-4; 7 bases are a match to TRBD2. The CDR3 covers 16 residues. Germline V CDR1 and CDR2: SQVTM, ANQGSEA. With V trimmed by 6 bases and J by 1 base, 12 bases remained unmatched. CDR3 nucleotides: TGCAGCGTCTCGGGACCCCCGGGAGGTGCCAAAAACATTCAGTACTTC. Translated: CSVSGPPGGAKNIQYF.

There are a few counts of this clonotype. CDR3 sequence: CASSYSTENEQYF. DNA of the CDR3: TGTGCCAGCAGTTACTCGACCGAAAACGAGCAGTACTTC. The chain employs TRBV6-5 and TRBJ2-7; D is unresolved. V lost 0 bases and J lost 5, with 8 bases in between. Germline assignment: CDR1 MNHEY and CDR2 SVGAGI. The CDR3 runs 13 residues.

This clonotype was counted only a few times. The chain employs TRBV27 and TRBJ1-1; D is perhaps TRBD1 (5 bases). Trimming left V 5 bases short and J 6 bases short, with 19 bases between. Germline V CDR1 and CDR2: MNHEY, SMNVEV (reference sequence). The CDR3 totals 15 residues. The CDR3: CASSGPRDGRSEAFF. The CDR3, as DNA: TGTGCCAGCAGTGGCCCCAGGGATGGGAGGTCTGAAGCTTTCTTT.